This TCR beta chain was identified in a study of glioma-infiltrating T cells after dendritic cell vaccination. Study context: Treatment, given 2003 to 2012, was autologous tumor lysate-pulsed dendritic cell vaccination.

Documented time point: after dendritic cell vaccination, including at tumor progression/relapse. Input was approximately 2.2 ug genomic DNA, or all available if less. Sequenced by immunoSEQ multiplex PCR; TCRdb stores in-frame clones only, minus some. This table holds about 100,000 clones, 65% to 85% found once. The CDR3 contains 14 residues. Per germline, CDR1 SGHNT and CDR2 YYREEE (reference sequence). Trimming removed 4 bases from V and 0 bases from J, with 10 bases in between. This sequence originates from a human donor with glioblastoma. V gene TRBV5-4 combines with J gene TRBJ1-1; possibly TRBD1 for D (6 bases). Sequences were derived from blood, sampled after dendritic cell vaccination. CDR3 coding DNA: TGTGCCAGCAGCGCCGGACAGCTGAACACTGAAGCTTTCTTT. Protein sequence: CASSAGQLNTEAFF.